These 10 T cell receptor beta chains share one sample of origin, sequenced in a study of T cells after posttransplantation cyclophosphamide (dated by TCRdb to the mid-2010s). The library came from the immunoSEQ multiplex PCR assay. Sourced from immuneACCESS, this table was stored by TCRdb with only in-frame sequences that have V and J called. A share of the clones is absent; for the studies checked, an unresolved V gene accounts for under half, and the remainder has no known explanation. In this sample the table shows about 7,000 clones, just under 80% of which occur a single time. Over 20% of the sample is in the top ten clones. Sample: memory CD4+ T cells sorted from blood. These receptors were collected from a woman aged 50 to 65 in good health and a related stem cell transplant donor.

This clone was observed a single time. The rearrangement links TRBV5-1 to TRBJ2-7; D call uncertain. CDR1 is SGHRS and CDR2 is YFSETQ in the germline V gene. The V gene lost 2 bases and the J gene lost 2 bases, with 11 bases spanning the gap. The CDR3 runs 14 residues. For the CDR3, the DNA is TGCGCCAGCAGCTTACGGTTCTCAACCTACGAGCAGTACTTC. Translated, it gives CASSLRFSTYEQYF. Using reference TRBV5-1 and TRBJ2-7 for the parts outside the CDR3, the full variable domain is KAGVTQTPRYLIKTRGQQVTLSCSPISGHRSVSWYQQTPGQGLQFLFEYFSETQRNKGNFPGRFSGRQFSNSRSEMNVSTLELGDSALYLCASSLRFSTYEQYFGPGTRLTVT.

DNA of the CDR3: TGTGCCAGCAGCTTAAGGGGTAGCGCCCCCGAAGAGACCCAGTACTTC. Translating it yields CASSLRGSAPEETQYF. V and J are TRBV7-3 and TRBJ2-5; a possible D gene is TRBD2 (5 bases). In germline, CDR1 is SGHTA, CDR2 FQGTGA. Trimming removed 1 base from V and 3 bases from J, with 15 bases in between. This CDR3 is built from 16 residues.

The chain has TRBV18 and TRBJ1-1, with D possibly TRBD1 on 5 matching bases. The CDR3 extends over 15 amino acids. Germline CDR1 reads KGHSH; CDR2 reads LQKENI. The V gene lost 3 bases and the J gene lost 2 bases, with 13 bases spanning the gap. Here the CDR3 reads CASSPLGLTNTEAFF. For the CDR3, the DNA is TGTGCCAGCTCACCGTTGGGACTTACTAACACTGAAGCTTTCTTT.

CDR3 nucleotides: TGTGCCAGCAGCTTGGACCCCTCTACCCAGGTTGGCCAGCATTTT. As protein: CASSLDPSTQVGQHF. This chain links TRBV5-4 with TRBJ1-5; D is undetermined. The V and J ends lost 0 bases and 12 bases respectively, with 19 bases between them. Germline V CDR1 and CDR2: SGHNT, YYREEE (reference sequence). The length of the CDR3 is 15 residues.

The chain joins TRBV29-1 to TRBJ2-1; perhaps TRBD2 as D (6 bases). The length of the CDR3 is 9 residues. Trimming left V 7 bases short and J 9 bases short, with 7 bases between. Per the germline V gene, CDR1 is SQVTM and CDR2 is ANQGSEA. This CDR3 is CSAGGEQFF. The CDR3 region has the DNA TGCAGCGCCGGGGGTGAGCAGTTCTTC.

The genes are TRBV10-3 and TRBJ1-2; D unclear. The V gene lost 2 bases and the J gene lost 8 bases, with 9 bases spanning the gap. CDR1 ENHRY and CDR2 SYGVKD come from the germline V gene. The CDR3 runs to 12 residues. The CDR3 spells CAISEQKEGYTF. Written as DNA, the CDR3 is TGTGCCATCAGTGAGCAGAAGGAGGGCTACACCTTC.

V and J are TRBV14 and TRBJ2-1; the match to TRBD2 covers 7 bases. The germline gives CDR1 SGHDN, CDR2 FVKESK. Trimming cost V 0 bases and J 4 bases; bases outside gene matches: 12. The CDR3 runs 18 residues. This chain's CDR3 is CASSQDLARERVYNEQFF. Written as DNA, the CDR3 is TGTGCCAGCAGCCAAGATTTGGCGCGGGAGAGGGTATACAATGAGCAGTTCTTC.

The chain's CDR3 is CASSPLGGETQYF. In DNA form, the CDR3 reads TGTGCCAGCAGCCCGCTCGGGGGGGAGACCCAGTACTTC. The gene calls are TRBV7-2 and TRBJ2-5, with TRBD2 matching 7 bases. V lost 5 bases and J lost 5; bases outside the gene matches: 5. CDR3 length: 13 residues. CDR1 is SGHTA, CDR2 FQGNSA, per germline.

The table lists this clone with a count of one. The chain combines TRBV7-9 with TRBJ2-1; the match to TRBD2 covers 9 bases. CDR1 SEHNR and CDR2 FQNEAQ come from the germline V gene (reference sequence). The ends lost 2 bases at V and 7 bases at J; junction bases unmatched: 6. The length of the CDR3 is 15 residues. CDR3 sequence reads: CASSLRSSGENEQFF. As DNA, the CDR3 is TGTGCCAGCAGCTTAAGGTCTAGCGGGGAGAATGAGCAGTTCTTC.

The rearrangement joins TRBV11-1 to TRBJ1-4; 7 bases fit TRBD1. Germline V gene lookup returns CDR1 SGHAT and CDR2 FQDESV (reference sequence). V trimming: 5 bases; J trimming: 8 bases; junction bases outside the gene matches: 8. The CDR3 length is 14 residues. Here the CDR3 DNA reads TGTGCCAGCAGCCCCGGGACAGCGAGCGAAAAACTGTTTTTT. The encoded protein is CASSPGTASEKLFF.